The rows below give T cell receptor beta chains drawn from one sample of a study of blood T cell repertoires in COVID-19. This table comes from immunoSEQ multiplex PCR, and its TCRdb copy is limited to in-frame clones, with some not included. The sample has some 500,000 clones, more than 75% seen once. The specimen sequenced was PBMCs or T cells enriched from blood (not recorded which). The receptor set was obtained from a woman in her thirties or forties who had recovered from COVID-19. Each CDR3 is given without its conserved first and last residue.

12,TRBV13,ASTTHDRDFLAF
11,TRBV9,ASSVVSTGELF
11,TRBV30,AWSEFVNSPLH
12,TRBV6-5,ASSYFGGEGEQF
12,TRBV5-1,ASSSGQINTEAF
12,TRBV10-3,AISEGQGAYGYT
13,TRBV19,ASSPTTGGIYEQY
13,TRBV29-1,SVGLRGGTYNEQF
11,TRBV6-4,ASSDRGFDEQF
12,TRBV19,ASKISGRTGELF
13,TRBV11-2,ASSGDRASGNTIY
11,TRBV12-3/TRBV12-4,ASSPQGNTEAF
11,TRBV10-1,ASSTGSGNTIY